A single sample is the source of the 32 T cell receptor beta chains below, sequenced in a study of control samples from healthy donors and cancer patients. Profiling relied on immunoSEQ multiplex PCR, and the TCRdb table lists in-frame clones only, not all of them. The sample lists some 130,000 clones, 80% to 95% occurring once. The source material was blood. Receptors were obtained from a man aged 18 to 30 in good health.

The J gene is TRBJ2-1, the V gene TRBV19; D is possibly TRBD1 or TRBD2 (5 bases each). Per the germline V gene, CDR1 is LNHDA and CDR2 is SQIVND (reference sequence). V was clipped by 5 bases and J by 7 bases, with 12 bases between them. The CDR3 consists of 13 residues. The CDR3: CASSPPGRNEQFF. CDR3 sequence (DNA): TGTGCCAGTAGTCCTCCGGGGCGGAATGAGCAGTTCTTC. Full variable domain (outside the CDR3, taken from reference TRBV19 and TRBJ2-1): DGGITQSPKYLFRKEGQNVTLSCEQNLNHDAMYWYRQDPGQGLRLIYYSQIVNDFQKGDIAEGYSVSREKKESFPLTVTSAQKNPTAFYLCASSPPGRNEQFFGPGTRLTVL.

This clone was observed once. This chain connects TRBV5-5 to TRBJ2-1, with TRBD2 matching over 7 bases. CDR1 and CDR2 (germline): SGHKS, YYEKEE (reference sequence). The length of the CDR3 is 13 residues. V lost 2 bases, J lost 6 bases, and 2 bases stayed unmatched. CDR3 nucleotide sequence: TGTGCCAGCAGCTTAGCTAGCGGCAATGAGCAGTTCTTC. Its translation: CASSLASGNEQFF.

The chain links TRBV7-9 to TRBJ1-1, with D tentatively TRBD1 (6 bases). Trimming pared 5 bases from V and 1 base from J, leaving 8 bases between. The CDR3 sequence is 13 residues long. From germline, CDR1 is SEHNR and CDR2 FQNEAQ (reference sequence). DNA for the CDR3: TGTGCCAGCAGCATGGACAGGAACACTGAAGCTTTCTTT. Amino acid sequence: CASSMDRNTEAFF. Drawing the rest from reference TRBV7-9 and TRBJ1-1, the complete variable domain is DTGVSQNPRHKITKRGQNVTFRCDPISEHNRLYWYRQTLGQGPEFLTYFQNEAQLEKSRLLSDRFSAERPKGSFSTLEIQRTEQGDSAMYLCASSMDRNTEAFFGQGTRLTVV.

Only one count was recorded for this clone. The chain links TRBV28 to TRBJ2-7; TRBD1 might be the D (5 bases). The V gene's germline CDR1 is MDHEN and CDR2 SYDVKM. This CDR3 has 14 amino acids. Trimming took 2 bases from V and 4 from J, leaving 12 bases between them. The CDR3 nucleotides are TGTGCCAGCAGTTTAGTCCGCAGGGATTACGAGCAGTACTTC. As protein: CASSLVRRDYEQYF.

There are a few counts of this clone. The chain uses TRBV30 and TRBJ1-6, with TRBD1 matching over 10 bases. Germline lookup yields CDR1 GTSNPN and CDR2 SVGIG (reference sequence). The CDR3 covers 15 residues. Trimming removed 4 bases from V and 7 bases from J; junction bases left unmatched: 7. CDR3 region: CAWNPGGQGNSPLHF. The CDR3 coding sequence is TGTGCCTGGAACCCAGGGGGACAGGGGAATTCACCCCTCCACTTT.

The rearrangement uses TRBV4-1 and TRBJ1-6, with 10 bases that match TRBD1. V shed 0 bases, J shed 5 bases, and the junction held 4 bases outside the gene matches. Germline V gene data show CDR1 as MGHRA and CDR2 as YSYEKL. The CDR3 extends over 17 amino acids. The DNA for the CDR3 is TGCGCCAGCAGCCAAGATGGGACAGGGGTCGATAATTCACCCCTCCACTTT. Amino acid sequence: CASSQDGTGVDNSPLHF.

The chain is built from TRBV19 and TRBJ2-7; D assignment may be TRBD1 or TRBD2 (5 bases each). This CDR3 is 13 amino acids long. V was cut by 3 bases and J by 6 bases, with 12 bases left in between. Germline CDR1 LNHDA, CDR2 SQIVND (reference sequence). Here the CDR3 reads CASSITRRGEQYF. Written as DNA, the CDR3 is TGTGCCAGTAGTATCACTAGAAGGGGCGAGCAGTACTTC.

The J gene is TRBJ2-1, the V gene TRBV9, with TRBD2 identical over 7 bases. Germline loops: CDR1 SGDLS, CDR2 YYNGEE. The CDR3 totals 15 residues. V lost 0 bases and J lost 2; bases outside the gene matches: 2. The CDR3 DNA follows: TGTGCCAGCAGCGTAGTCAGCGGGACCTACAATGAGCAGTTCTTC. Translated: CASSVVSGTYNEQFF.

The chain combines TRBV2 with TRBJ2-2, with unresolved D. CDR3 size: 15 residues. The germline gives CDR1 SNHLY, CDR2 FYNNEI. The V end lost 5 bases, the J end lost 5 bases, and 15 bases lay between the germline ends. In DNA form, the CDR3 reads TGTGCCAGCAGTAAGGAGATTAGGTATACCGGGGAGCTGTTTTTT. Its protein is CASSKEIRYTGELFF.

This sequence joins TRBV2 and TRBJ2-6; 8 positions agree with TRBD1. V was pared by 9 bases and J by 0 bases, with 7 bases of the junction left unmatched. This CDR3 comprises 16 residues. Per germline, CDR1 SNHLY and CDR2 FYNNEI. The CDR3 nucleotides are TGTGCCAGAGAAGACAGGGGCTACTCTGGGGCCAACGTCCTGACTTTC. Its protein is CAREDRGYSGANVLTF.

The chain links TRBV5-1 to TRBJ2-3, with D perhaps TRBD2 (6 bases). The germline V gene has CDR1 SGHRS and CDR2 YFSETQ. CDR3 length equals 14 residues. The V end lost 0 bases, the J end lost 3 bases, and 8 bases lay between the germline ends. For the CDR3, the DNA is TGCGCCAGCAGCTTGGCTGGGGGGACAGATACGCAGTATTTT. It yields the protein CASSLAGGTDTQYF.

The CDR3 protein is CASSLTRGGYGYTF. For the CDR3, the DNA is TGTGCCAGCAGCTTAACCAGGGGGGGCTATGGCTACACCTTC. V and J are TRBV7-9 and TRBJ1-2, with 7 bases fitting TRBD1. Trimming removed 2 bases from V and 4 bases from J; junction bases left unmatched: 4. CDR1 and CDR2 from the germline V gene are SEHNR and FQNEAQ (reference sequence). The CDR3 runs to 14 residues.

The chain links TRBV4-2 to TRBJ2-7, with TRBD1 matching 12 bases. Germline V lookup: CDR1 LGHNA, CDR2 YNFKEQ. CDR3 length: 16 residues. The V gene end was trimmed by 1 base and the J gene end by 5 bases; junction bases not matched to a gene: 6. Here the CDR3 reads CASSQGSGQGAHEQYF. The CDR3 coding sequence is TGTGCCAGCAGCCAAGGGTCGGGACAGGGGGCGCACGAGCAGTACTTC.

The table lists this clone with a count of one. The CDR3 sequence: CASSGEAAEAFF. The CDR3 nucleotides read TGCGCCAGCAGCGGGGAGGCAGCTGAAGCTTTCTTT. The genes are TRBV5-1 and TRBJ1-1, with unresolved D. V lost 4 bases and J 6 bases, leaving 10 bases between the germline ends. The CDR3 length is 12 residues. Germline V CDR1 and CDR2: SGHRS, YFSETQ.

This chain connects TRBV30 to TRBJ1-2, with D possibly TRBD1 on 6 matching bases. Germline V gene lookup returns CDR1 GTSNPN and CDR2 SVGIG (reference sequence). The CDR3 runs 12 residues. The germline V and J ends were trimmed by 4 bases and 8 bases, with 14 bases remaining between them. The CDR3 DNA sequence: TGTGCCTGGAAGCGGGGGGCGAGGGGCTACACCTTC. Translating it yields CAWKRGARGYTF.

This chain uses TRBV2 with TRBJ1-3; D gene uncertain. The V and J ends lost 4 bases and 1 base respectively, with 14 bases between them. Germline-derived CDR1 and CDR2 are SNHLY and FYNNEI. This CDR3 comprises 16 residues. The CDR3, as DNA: TGTGCCAGCAGTGCCCGTTTCGGACTATCTGGAAACACCATATATTTT. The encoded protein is CASSARFGLSGNTIYF.

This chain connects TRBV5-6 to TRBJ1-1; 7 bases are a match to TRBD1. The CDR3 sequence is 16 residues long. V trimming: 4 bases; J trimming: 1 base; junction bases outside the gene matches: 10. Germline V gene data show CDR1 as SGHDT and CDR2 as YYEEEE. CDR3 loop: CASSLPRDRRNTEAFF. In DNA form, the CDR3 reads TGTGCCAGCAGCCTACCTCGGGACAGAAGGAACACTGAAGCTTTCTTT.

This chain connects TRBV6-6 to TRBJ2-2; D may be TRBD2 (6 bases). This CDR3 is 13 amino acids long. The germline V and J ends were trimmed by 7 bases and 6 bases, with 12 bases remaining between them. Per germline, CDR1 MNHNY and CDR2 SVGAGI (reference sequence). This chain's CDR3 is CASTWRASGELFF. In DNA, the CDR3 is TGTGCCAGCACCTGGAGGGCCTCCGGGGAGCTGTTTTTT.

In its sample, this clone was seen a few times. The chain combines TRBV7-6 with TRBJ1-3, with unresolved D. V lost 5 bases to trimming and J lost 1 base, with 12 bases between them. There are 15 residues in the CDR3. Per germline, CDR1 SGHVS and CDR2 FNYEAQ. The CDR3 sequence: CASSPSKKSGNTIYF. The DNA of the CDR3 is TGTGCCAGCAGCCCATCAAAGAAGTCTGGAAACACCATATATTTT.

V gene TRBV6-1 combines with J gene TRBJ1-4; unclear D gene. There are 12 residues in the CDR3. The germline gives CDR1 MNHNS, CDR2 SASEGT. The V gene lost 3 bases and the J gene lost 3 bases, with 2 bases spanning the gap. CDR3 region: CASSEPNEKLFF. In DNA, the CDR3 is TGTGCCAGCAGTGAGCCTAATGAAAAACTGTTTTTT.

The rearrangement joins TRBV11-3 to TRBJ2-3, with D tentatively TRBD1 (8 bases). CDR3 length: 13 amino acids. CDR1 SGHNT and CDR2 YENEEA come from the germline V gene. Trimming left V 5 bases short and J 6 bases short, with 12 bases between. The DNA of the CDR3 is TGTGCCAGCAGCAAACAGGGGGGGGATACGCAGTATTTT. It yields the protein CASSKQGGDTQYF.

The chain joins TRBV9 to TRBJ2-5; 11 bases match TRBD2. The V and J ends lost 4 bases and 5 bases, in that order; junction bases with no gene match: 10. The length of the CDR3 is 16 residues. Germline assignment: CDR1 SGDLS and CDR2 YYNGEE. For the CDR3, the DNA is TGTGCCAGCAGCAAACATAGCGGGGGGGCCGGGGAGACCCAGTACTTC. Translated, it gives CASSKHSGGAGETQYF.

As DNA, the CDR3 is TGCGCCAGCAGTCCAGTTAGGGACAGTCACTACGAGCAGTACTTC. This gives the protein CASSPVRDSHYEQYF. The genes are TRBV23-1 and TRBJ2-7; TRBD1 agrees at 7 bases. TRBV23-1 is annotated as an ORF whose role is uncertain. V was pared by 4 bases and J by 3 bases, with 9 bases of the junction left unmatched. This CDR3 is 15 amino acids long.

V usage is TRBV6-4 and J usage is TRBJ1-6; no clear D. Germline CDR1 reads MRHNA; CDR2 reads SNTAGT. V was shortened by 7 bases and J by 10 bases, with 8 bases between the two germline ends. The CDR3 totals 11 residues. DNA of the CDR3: TGTGCCAGCATGAATCCGTCACCCCTCCACTTT. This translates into CASMNPSPLHF.

DNA for the CDR3: TGTGCCAGCAGCCGCGGGGGACCGGAGAATGAGCAGTTCTTC. Translation: CASSRGGPENEQFF. V gene TRBV4-2 combines with J gene TRBJ2-1, with TRBD2 identical over 7 bases. In germline, CDR1 is LGHNA, CDR2 YNFKEQ. Losses at the gene ends were 4 bases for V and 7 bases for J; bases not matched to a gene: 7. This CDR3 comprises 14 residues.

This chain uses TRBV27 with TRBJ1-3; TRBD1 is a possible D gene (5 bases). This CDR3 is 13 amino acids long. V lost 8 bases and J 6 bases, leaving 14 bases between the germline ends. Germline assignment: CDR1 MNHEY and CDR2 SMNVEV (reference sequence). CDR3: CASRKRGTNTIYF. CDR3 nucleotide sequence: TGTGCCAGCCGCAAGAGGGGAACAAACACCATATATTTT.

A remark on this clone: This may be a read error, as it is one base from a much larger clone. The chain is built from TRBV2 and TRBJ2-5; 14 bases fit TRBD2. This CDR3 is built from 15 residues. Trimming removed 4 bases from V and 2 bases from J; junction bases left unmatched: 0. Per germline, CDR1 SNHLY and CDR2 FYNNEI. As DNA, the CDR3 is TGTGCCAGCAGTGGACTAGCGGGGGGGCAAGAGACCCAGTACTTC. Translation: CASSGLAGGQETQYF.

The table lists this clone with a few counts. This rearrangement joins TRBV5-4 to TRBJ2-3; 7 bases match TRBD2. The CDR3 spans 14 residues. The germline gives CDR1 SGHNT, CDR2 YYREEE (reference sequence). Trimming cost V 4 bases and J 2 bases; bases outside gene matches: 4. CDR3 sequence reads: CASSGGGSTDTQYF. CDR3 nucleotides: TGTGCCAGCAGCGGGGGGGGTTCCACAGATACGCAGTATTTT.

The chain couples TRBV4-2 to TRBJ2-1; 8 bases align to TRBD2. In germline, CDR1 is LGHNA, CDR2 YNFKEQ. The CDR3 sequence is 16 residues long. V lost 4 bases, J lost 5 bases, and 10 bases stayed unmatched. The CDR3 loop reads CASSRRRGGSDNEQFF. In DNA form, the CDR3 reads TGTGCCAGCAGCCGGAGACGGGGGGGGTCGGACAATGAGCAGTTCTTC.

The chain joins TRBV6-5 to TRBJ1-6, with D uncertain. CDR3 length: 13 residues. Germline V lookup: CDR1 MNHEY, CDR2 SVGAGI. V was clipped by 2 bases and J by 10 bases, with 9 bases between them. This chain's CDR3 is CASSYRVSSPLHF. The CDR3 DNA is TGTGCCAGCAGTTACAGGGTTAGCTCACCCCTCCACTTT.

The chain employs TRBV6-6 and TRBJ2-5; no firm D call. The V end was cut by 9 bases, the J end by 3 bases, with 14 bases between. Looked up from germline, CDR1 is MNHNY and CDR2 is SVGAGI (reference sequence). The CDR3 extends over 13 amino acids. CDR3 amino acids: CASLQPPEETQYF. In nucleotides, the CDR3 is TGTGCCAGTTTACAGCCCCCAGAAGAGACCCAGTACTTC.

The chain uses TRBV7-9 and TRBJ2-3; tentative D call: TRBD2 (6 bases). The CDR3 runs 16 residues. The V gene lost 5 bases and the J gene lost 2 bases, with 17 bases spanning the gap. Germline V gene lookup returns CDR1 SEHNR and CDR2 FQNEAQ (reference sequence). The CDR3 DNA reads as TGTGCCAGCAGCCCACTGCGCGGGGCCAACACAGATACGCAGTATTTT. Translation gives CASSPLRGANTDTQYF.